This TCR beta chain was documented in a study of technical replicates of blood from a handful of donors. From germline, CDR1 is MNHEY and CDR2 SMNVEV (reference sequence). Trimming cost V 2 bases and J 4 bases; bases outside gene matches: 5. The length of the CDR3 is 15 residues. Data came from immunoSEQ multiplex PCR; TCRdb stores just in-frame clones and leaves some out. In the table there are some 74,000 clones, roughly 95% of which are singletons. This sequence originates from a human donor in good health. V is TRBV27 and J is TRBJ2-4; 7 bases agree with TRBD1. Sample: T cells isolated from PBMCs. The CDR3 is CASSLRQGLKNIQYF. The CDR3 DNA reads as TGTGCCAGCAGTTTAAGACAGGGCCTAAAAAACATTCAGTACTTC.